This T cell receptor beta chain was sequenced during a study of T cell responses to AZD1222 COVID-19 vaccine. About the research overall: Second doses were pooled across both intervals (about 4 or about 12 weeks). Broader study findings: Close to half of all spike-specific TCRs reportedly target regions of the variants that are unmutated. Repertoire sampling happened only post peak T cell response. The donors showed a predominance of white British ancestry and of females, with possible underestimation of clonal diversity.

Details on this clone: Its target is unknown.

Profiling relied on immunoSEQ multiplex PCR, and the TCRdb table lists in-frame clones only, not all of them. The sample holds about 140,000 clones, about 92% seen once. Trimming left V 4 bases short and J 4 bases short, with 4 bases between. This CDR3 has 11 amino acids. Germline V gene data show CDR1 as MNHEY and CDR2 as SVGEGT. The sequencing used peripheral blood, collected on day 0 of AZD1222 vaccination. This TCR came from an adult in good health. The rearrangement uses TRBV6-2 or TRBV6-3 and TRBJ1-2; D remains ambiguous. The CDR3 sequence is CASSSLYGYTF. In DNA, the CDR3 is TGTGCCAGCAGTTCACTCTATGGCTACACCTTC.